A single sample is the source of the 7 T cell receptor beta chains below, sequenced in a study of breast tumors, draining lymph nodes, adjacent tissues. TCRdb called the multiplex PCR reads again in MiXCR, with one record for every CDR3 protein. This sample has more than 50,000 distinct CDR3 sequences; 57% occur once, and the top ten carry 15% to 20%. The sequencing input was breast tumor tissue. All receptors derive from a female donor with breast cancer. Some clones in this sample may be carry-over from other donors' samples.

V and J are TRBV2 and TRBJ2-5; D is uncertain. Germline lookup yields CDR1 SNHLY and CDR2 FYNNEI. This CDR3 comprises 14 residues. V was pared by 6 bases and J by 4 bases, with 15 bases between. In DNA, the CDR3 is TGTGCCAGCAGGGCCGGGTCCCCAGGAGAGACCCAGTACTTC. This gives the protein CASRAGSPGETQYF.

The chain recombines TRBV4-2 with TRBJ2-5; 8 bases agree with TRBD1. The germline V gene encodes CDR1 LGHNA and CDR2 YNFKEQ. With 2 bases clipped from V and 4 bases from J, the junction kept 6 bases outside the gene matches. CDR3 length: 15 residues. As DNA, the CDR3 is TGTGCCAGCAGCCAATCCGCAGGGGGCCCAGAGACCCAGTACTTC. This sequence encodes CASSQSAGGPETQYF.

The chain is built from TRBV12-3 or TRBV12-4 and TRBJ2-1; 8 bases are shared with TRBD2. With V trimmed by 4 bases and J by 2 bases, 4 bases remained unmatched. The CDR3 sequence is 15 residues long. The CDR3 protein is CASSSGGNPYNEQFF. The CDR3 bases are TGTGCCAGCAGTTCGGGGGGGAACCCCTACAATGAGCAGTTCTTC.

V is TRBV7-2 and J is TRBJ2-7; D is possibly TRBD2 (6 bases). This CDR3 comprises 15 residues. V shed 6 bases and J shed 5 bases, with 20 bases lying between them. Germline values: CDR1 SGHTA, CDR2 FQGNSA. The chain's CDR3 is CASRRYGTPVDEQYF. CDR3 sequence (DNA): TGTGCCAGCAGACGGTACGGGACTCCCGTAGACGAGCAGTACTTC.

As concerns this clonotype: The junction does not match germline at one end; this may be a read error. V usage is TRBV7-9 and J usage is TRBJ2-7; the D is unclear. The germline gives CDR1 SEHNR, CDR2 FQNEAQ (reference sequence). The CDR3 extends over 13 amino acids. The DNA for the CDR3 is TGTGCCACCAGCTTAGGGCAAGGCGACGAGCAGTACTTC. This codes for CATSLGQGDEQYF.

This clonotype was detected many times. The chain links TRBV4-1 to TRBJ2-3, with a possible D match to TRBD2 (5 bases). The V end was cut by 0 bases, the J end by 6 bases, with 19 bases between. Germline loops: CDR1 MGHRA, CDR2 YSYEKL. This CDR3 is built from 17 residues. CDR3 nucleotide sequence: TGCGCCAGCAGCCAAGATCAAATTGGCGGAAGGGAGGATACGCAGTATTTT. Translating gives CASSQDQIGGREDTQYF.

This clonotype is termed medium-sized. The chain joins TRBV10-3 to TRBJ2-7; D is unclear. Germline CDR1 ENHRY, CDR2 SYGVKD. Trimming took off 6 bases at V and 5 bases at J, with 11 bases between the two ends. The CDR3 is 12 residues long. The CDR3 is CAIRDQSDEQYF. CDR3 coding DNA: TGTGCCATCAGGGACCAGTCGGACGAGCAGTACTTC.